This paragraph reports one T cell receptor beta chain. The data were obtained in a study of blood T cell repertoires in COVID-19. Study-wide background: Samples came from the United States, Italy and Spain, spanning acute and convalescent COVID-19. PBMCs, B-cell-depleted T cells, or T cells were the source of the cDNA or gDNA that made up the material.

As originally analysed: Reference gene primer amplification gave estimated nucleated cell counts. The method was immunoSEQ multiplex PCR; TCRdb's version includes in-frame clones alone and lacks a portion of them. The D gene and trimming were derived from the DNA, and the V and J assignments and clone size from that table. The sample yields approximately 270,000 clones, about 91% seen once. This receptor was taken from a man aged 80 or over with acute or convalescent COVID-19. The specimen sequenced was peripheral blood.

As DNA, the CDR3 is TGTGCCAGCAGCCTTCAGGGGGCGGCGGGGAACACTGAAGCTTTCTTT. Translation: CASSLQGAAGNTEAFF. The V and J genes are TRBV3-1 (or the pseudogene TRBV3-2) and TRBJ1-1, with 8 bases fitting TRBD1. Germline lookup yields CDR1 LGHDT and CDR2 YNNKEL (reference sequence). The CDR3 spans 16 residues. The J segment lost 1 base and the V segment lost 4 bases, leaving 8 bases of the junction unmatched.